This T cell receptor (beta chain) was identified in a study of T-cell memory formation after mild COVID-19. Points from the study as a whole: There was no confirmation that second-wave clones peaking on day 37 were SARS-CoV-2 specific.

TCRdb called the 5' RACE reads again in MiXCR, with one record for every CDR3 protein. The data contain about 200,000 distinct CDR3 sequences, roughly 10% of them singletons. Trimming took off 0 bases at V and 8 bases at J, with 18 bases between the two ends. CDR1 is SGHNT, CDR2 YYREEE, per germline (reference sequence). The CDR3 loop spans 16 amino acids. Points on this clonotype: The antigen remains undetermined.

V is TRBV5-4 and J is TRBJ2-4; perhaps TRBD2 as D (5 bases). This clonotype was obtained from a man aged 18 to 29 who had mild COVID-19 (a few samples of this study predate the infection). Cell type and time point are not known. The source material was PBMCs or a T cell subset sorted from them (not recorded which). CDR3 loop: CASSLGLLAAKDIQYF. Here the CDR3 DNA reads TGTGCCAGCAGCTTGGGACTCCTAGCAGCCAAGGACATTCAGTACTTC.